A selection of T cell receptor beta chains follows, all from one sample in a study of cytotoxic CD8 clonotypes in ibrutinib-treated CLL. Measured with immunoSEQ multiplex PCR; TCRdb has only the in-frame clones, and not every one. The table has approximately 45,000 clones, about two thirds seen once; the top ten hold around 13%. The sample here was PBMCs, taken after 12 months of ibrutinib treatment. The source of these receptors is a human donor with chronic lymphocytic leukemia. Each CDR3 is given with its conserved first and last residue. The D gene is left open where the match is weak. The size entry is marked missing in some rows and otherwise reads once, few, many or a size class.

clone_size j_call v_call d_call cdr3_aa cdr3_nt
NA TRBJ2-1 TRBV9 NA CASSVEGSTYNEQFF TGTGCCAGCAGCGTAGAAGGTTCGACCTACAATGAGCAGTTCTTC
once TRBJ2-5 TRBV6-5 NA CASSPAVPGQQTQYF TGTGCCAGCAGTCCCGCGGTACCGGGACAACAGACCCAGTACTTC
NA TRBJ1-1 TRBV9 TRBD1 CASSVDQGDTEAFF TGTGCCAGCAGCGTAGACCAGGGGGACACTGAAGCTTTCTTT
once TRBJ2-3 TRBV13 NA CASLGGGDTQYF TGTGCCAGCCTCGGGGGCGGGGATACGCAGTATTTT
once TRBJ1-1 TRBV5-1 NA CASSPGSRYSMNTEAFF TGCGCCAGCAGCCCCGGCTCTCGGTACAGCATGAACACTGAAGCTTTCTTT
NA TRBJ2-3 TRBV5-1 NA CASSGGASTDTQYF TGCGCCAGCAGTGGTGGGGCCAGCACAGATACGCAGTATTTT
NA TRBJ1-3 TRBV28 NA CASSSYAGTRVDTIYF TGTGCCAGCAGTTCCTACGCCGGGACAAGAGTTGACACCATATATTTT
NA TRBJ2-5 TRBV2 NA CASNSVGETQYF TGTGCCAGCAATTCGGTGGGGGAGACCCAGTACTTC
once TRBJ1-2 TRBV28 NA CASSQGPPGATETYGYTF TGTGCCAGCAGTCAGGGCCCGCCGGGGGCTACTGAGACCTATGGCTACACCTTC
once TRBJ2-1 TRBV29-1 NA CSAPVATYNEQFF TGCAGCGCTCCCGTAGCGACCTACAATGAGCAGTTCTTC
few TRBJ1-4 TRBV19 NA CASSARRSNEKLFF TGTGCCAGTAGTGCCCGACGGTCAAATGAAAAACTGTTTTTT
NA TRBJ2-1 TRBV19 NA CASRPPGFRTPYNEQFF TGTGCCAGTAGGCCACCGGGGTTCAGGACTCCTTACAATGAGCAGTTCTTC
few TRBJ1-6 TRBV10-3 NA CAIREGSSYNSPLHF TGTGCCATCAGAGAGGGGAGCTCCTATAATTCACCCCTCCACTTT
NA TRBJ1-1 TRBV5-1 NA CASSLGWETEAFF TGCGCCAGCAGCTTGGGTTGGGAAACTGAAGCTTTCTTT
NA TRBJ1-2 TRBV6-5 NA CASSPMTETYGYTF TGTGCCAGCAGTCCCATGACCGAGACATATGGCTACACCTTC
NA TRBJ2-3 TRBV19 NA CASSVTGRTDTQYF TGTGCCAGTAGTGTGACGGGACGGACAGATACGCAGTATTTT
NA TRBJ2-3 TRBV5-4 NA CASSFPQSTDTQYF TGTGCCAGCAGCTTTCCCCAGTCCACAGATACGCAGTATTTT
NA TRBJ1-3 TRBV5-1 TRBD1 CASSNDRGTGNTIYF TGCGCCAGCAGCAACGACAGGGGTACTGGAAACACCATATATTTT